Listed below are T cell receptor beta chains from one sample, sequenced in a study of OX40 agonist ivuxolimab in advanced cancers. Some clones are missing from TCRdb's copy, which holds only in-frame ones; the method was immunoSEQ multiplex PCR. The table includes roughly 28,000 clones, less than 90% detected once. The input for sequencing was CD4+ or CD8+ T cells sorted from blood, taken in a trial of the OX40 agonist ivuxolimab. The receptor source for this set is an adult with an advanced solid tumor such as melanoma, head and neck, liver or kidney cancer. Each CDR3 is given with its conserved first and last residue. Fields, in order: clone size, J gene, V gene, D gene, CDR3 DNA, CDR3 protein. D genes are given only for firm matches. Size values are once, few and many counts, or a class for expanded clones, and some rows have none.

abundance: -
j_gene: TRBJ2-1
v_gene: TRBV5-1
d_gene: -
CDR3nt: TGCGCCAGCAGCTACTCCGAGGAGCAGTTCTTC
CDR3aa: CASSYSEEQFF

abundance: -
j_gene: TRBJ2-4
v_gene: TRBV27
d_gene: TRBD2
CDR3nt: TGTGCCAGCAGTTTATCGGGACTAGCGGTAGCCAAAAACATTCAGTACTTC
CDR3aa: CASSLSGLAVAKNIQYF

abundance: -
j_gene: TRBJ2-1
v_gene: TRBV2
d_gene: TRBD2
CDR3nt: TGTGCCAGCAGTTATAGCGGGAGGGCTGACAATGAGCAGTTCTTC
CDR3aa: CASSYSGRADNEQFF

abundance: -
j_gene: TRBJ2-1
v_gene: TRBV7-9
d_gene: TRBD2
CDR3nt: TGTGCCAGCAGTTATTTCCTAATAGCGGGAGGGCCCTCTAATGAGCAGTTCTTC
CDR3aa: CASSYFLIAGGPSNEQFF

abundance: -
j_gene: TRBJ2-7
v_gene: TRBV2
d_gene: -
CDR3nt: TGTGCCAGCAAAGCGAGGGCAGCCTACGAGCAGTACTTC
CDR3aa: CASKARAAYEQYF

abundance: -
j_gene: TRBJ2-7
v_gene: TRBV5-4
d_gene: -
CDR3nt: TGTGCCAGCAGCTCCGGGACATTAGTTTCCTACGAGCAGTACTTC
CDR3aa: CASSSGTLVSYEQYF

abundance: -
j_gene: TRBJ2-7
v_gene: TRBV28
d_gene: -
CDR3nt: TGTGCCAGCAGCTTCGACAGCTACGAGCAGTACTTC
CDR3aa: CASSFDSYEQYF

abundance: -
j_gene: TRBJ2-1
v_gene: TRBV5-1
d_gene: TRBD2
CDR3nt: TGCGCCAGCAGCTTGGAAGCGGGGACCTACAATGAGCAGTTCTTC
CDR3aa: CASSLEAGTYNEQFF

abundance: -
j_gene: TRBJ2-2
v_gene: TRBV7-6
d_gene: -
CDR3nt: TGTGCCAGCAGCTTGAGTAGCGGAAACACCGGGGAGCTGTTTTTT
CDR3aa: CASSLSSGNTGELFF

abundance: -
j_gene: TRBJ2-7
v_gene: TRBV28
d_gene: TRBD1
CDR3nt: TGTGCCAGCAGTGGTGACAGGGTGGGACCTTACGAGCAGTACTTC
CDR3aa: CASSGDRVGPYEQYF

abundance: -
j_gene: TRBJ2-1
v_gene: TRBV27
d_gene: -
CDR3nt: TGTGCCAGCAGTTCTGGGACCAACCACAATGAGCAGTTCTTC
CDR3aa: CASSSGTNHNEQFF

abundance: few
j_gene: TRBJ1-2
v_gene: TRBV10-3
d_gene: -
CDR3nt: TGTGCCATCGGCGATGGCTACACCTTC
CDR3aa: CAIGDGYTF

abundance: -
j_gene: TRBJ2-1
v_gene: TRBV5-1
d_gene: -
CDR3nt: TGCGCCAGCAGCCCCGGGCGGGATCCAGCCTCCGATGAGCAGTTCTTC
CDR3aa: CASSPGRDPASDEQFF

abundance: -
j_gene: TRBJ2-7
v_gene: TRBV7-9
d_gene: -
CDR3nt: TGTGCCAGCAGCTTAGCGGCAGGGGATTTCGAGCAGTACTTC
CDR3aa: CASSLAAGDFEQYF

abundance: -
j_gene: TRBJ2-7
v_gene: TRBV2
d_gene: TRBD2
CDR3nt: TGTGCCAGCAGTGAAGCGACTAGCGGACCCTACGAGCAGTACTTC
CDR3aa: CASSEATSGPYEQYF

abundance: -
j_gene: TRBJ2-3
v_gene: TRBV19
d_gene: TRBD2
CDR3nt: TGTGCCAGTAGTACCGGACTAGCGGGAGCTCGAGGAGATACGCAGTATTTT
CDR3aa: CASSTGLAGARGDTQYF

abundance: once
j_gene: TRBJ2-3
v_gene: TRBV9
d_gene: -
CDR3nt: TGTGCCAGCAGCGAGGGCTCTCTCACAGATACGCAGTATTTT
CDR3aa: CASSEGSLTDTQYF

abundance: -
j_gene: TRBJ2-6
v_gene: TRBV5-5
d_gene: TRBD2
CDR3nt: TGTGCCAGCACTCCACTAGCGGGAGGGTCTGGGGCCAACGTCCTGACTTTC
CDR3aa: CASTPLAGGSGANVLTF

abundance: -
j_gene: TRBJ2-3
v_gene: TRBV5-6
d_gene: TRBD1
CDR3nt: TGTGCCAGCAGCTTGGACAGGGGTATCGGAGATACGCAGTATTTT
CDR3aa: CASSLDRGIGDTQYF

abundance: -
j_gene: TRBJ1-6
v_gene: TRBV2
d_gene: TRBD1
CDR3nt: TGTGCCAGCAGTGATGAGACAGGGGTTATTTATTCACCCCTCCACTTT
CDR3aa: CASSDETGVIYSPLHF

abundance: -
j_gene: TRBJ1-5
v_gene: TRBV28
d_gene: TRBD1
CDR3nt: TGTGCCAGCAGTCGTGCCGACAGGGGGCCTAGCAATCAGCCCCAGCATTTT
CDR3aa: CASSRADRGPSNQPQHF

abundance: -
j_gene: TRBJ1-1
v_gene: TRBV7-8
d_gene: TRBD1
CDR3nt: TGTGCCAGCAGCTTACAGGGGGCCTACCCGAACACTGAAGCTTTCTTT
CDR3aa: CASSLQGAYPNTEAFF

abundance: few
j_gene: TRBJ2-7
v_gene: TRBV4-1
d_gene: -
CDR3nt: TGCGCCAGCAGCCAAGAAAACTCCGCGGGAGAGCAGTACTTC
CDR3aa: CASSQENSAGEQYF

abundance: once
j_gene: TRBJ2-7
v_gene: TRBV27
d_gene: TRBD1
CDR3nt: TGTGCCAGCAGTTTATCGCCGGGACAGGGCTCCTACGAGCAGTACTTC
CDR3aa: CASSLSPGQGSYEQYF

abundance: -
j_gene: TRBJ2-2
v_gene: TRBV29-1
d_gene: TRBD1
CDR3nt: TGCAGCGTGGACAGGACCACCGGGGAGCTGTTTTTT
CDR3aa: CSVDRTTGELFF

abundance: -
j_gene: TRBJ1-1
v_gene: TRBV15
d_gene: -
CDR3nt: TGTGCCACCAGCAGAGACAGGGGACTAGGCACTGAAGCTTTCTTT
CDR3aa: CATSRDRGLGTEAFF

abundance: -
j_gene: TRBJ1-5
v_gene: TRBV7-9
d_gene: -
CDR3nt: TGTGCCAGCAGCTACGAATGGGACAGCAATCAGCCCCAGCATTTT
CDR3aa: CASSYEWDSNQPQHF

abundance: -
j_gene: TRBJ2-5
v_gene: TRBV19
d_gene: -
CDR3nt: TGTGCCAGTAGTATGGATTACACGGACATACAAATGGACCAAGAGACCCAGTACTTC
CDR3aa: CASSMDYTDIQMDQETQYF

abundance: once
j_gene: TRBJ2-3
v_gene: TRBV9
d_gene: -
CDR3nt: TGTGCCAGCAGCGTAGGCTGGCAGGCCGGGGATACGCAGTATTTT
CDR3aa: CASSVGWQAGDTQYF

abundance: -
j_gene: TRBJ2-7
v_gene: TRBV4-2
d_gene: TRBD2
CDR3nt: TGTGCCAGCAGCCAAGGAGCTGTTGGACTAGCGGGAGGTGGAACCTACGAGCAGTACTTC
CDR3aa: CASSQGAVGLAGGGTYEQYF

abundance: -
j_gene: TRBJ1-2
v_gene: TRBV9
d_gene: -
CDR3nt: TGTGCCAGCAGCGTACCCCGCGAAGGGTTGGACTATGGCTACACCTTC
CDR3aa: CASSVPREGLDYGYTF

abundance: once
j_gene: TRBJ2-2
v_gene: TRBV10-3
d_gene: TRBD2
CDR3nt: TGTGCCATCAGTCCGACTAGCGGGCCGAACACCGGGGAGCTGTTTTTT
CDR3aa: CAISPTSGPNTGELFF

abundance: -
j_gene: TRBJ2-1
v_gene: TRBV7-6
d_gene: -
CDR3nt: TGTGCCAGCAGCTCGACTTATGAGCAGTTCTTC
CDR3aa: CASSSTYEQFF